The source of this T cell receptor beta chain is a study of T cell repertoires in cytomegalovirus infection. Study results and caveats: Clonotype analysis showed dominance of the ex vivo response by HLA-C-restricted CMV-specific TCR beta clonotypes. Pooled public TCR beta family frequency picked out CMV carriers with the relevant HLA.

Germline-derived CDR1 and CDR2 are MNHNS and SASEGT. Trimming pared 3 bases from V and 7 bases from J, leaving 10 bases between. This CDR3 has 14 residues. From the reads, TCRdb called clonotypes with MiXCR, one entry per CDR3 protein. The sample has fewer than 900,000 distinct CDR3 sequences; roughly 28% are singletons. This clonotype was found a few times. Its antigen is not identified. The genes are TRBV6-1 and TRBJ1-6; D not certain. The sequencing here drew on cultured CD8+ T cells from PBMCs, taken from culture after CMV antigen stimulation. The TCR was taken from a human donor in good health (CMV status not recorded). Some clones in this sample may be carry-over from other donors' samples. In nucleotides, the CDR3 is TGTGCCAGCAGTGATGTGGACGGCAATTCACCCCTCCACTTT. Residues: CASSDVDGNSPLHF.